The 8 T cell receptor beta chains given below trace back to one sample, sequenced in a study of response to subunit inactivated influenza vaccine. TCRdb re-derived calls from the RT-PCR reads in MiXCR, one entry per CDR3 protein. The data contain more than 450,000 distinct CDR3 sequences, around 10% of them singletons. These data were likewise used in another study, on T cells expressing NK-cell markers. That report adds: Production of TCR beta cDNA relied on 5'RACE template switching with UMIs.

This material consisted of PBMCs from blood, taken on the day of vaccination. The receptors derive from a man aged 45-65 years who received an inactivated influenza vaccine.

The chain couples TRBV3-1 to TRBJ2-7; 7 nucleotides align to TRBD2. This CDR3 region has 15 residues. Unmatched junction bases numbered 7, after V lost 0 bases and J lost 5 bases. The germline V gene encodes CDR1 LGHDT and CDR2 YNNKEL (reference sequence). The CDR3, as DNA: TGTGCCAGCAGCCAAGATGCAGCGGGAAGGAACGAGCAGTACTTC. Translation gives CASSQDAAGRNEQYF.

The chain links TRBV6-2 or TRBV6-3 to TRBJ1-2; D not resolved. Germline V gene lookup returns CDR1 MNHEY and CDR2 SVGEGT. This CDR3 is built from 12 residues. V shed 4 bases and J shed 5 bases, with 8 bases lying between them. CDR3 bases: TGTGCCAGCAGTTCGTCAAGATATGGCTACACCTTC. This codes for CASSSSRYGYTF.

This clonotype was recorded once. This chain connects TRBV13 to TRBJ2-1; D remains ambiguous. CDR1 PRHDT and CDR2 FYEKMQ come from the germline V gene (reference sequence). The CDR3 length is 14 residues. The V and J ends lost 2 bases and 7 bases respectively, with 12 bases between them. The CDR3 region has the DNA TGTGCCAGCAGCTTAAAGGCTAGTAGTAATGAGCAGTTCTTC. Translated: CASSLKASSNEQFF.

The chain recombines TRBV20-1 with TRBJ2-3, with 9 bases that match TRBD2. The V segment lost 1 base and the J segment 0 bases; nucleotides outside the gene matches: 2. The CDR3 contains 15 residues. Looked up from germline, CDR1 is DFQATT and CDR2 is SNEGSKA (reference sequence). CDR3 nucleotide sequence: TGCAGTGCTAGAGTTACTAGCGGGAGCACAGATACGCAGTATTTT. Translated, it gives CSARVTSGSTDTQYF.

V is TRBV28 and J is TRBJ2-2; D may match TRBD1 or TRBD2 (5 bases each). Trimming took off 5 bases at V and 2 bases at J, with 15 bases between the two ends. CDR1 is MDHEN and CDR2 is SYDVKM in the germline V gene. The CDR3 extends over 16 amino acids. This chain's CDR3 is CASSRGPPFNTGELFF. The CDR3 region has the DNA TGTGCCAGCAGTCGGGGCCCCCCTTTTAACACCGGGGAGCTGTTTTTT.

V is TRBV24-1 and J is TRBJ2-5; a possible D gene is TRBD1 (6 bases). The V gene's germline CDR1 is KGHDR and CDR2 SFDVKD. This CDR3 contains 16 residues. Trimming stripped 1 base from V and 2 bases from J, with 13 bases between. CDR3 nucleotide sequence: TGTGCCACCAGTGATTTTGGGGAGACAGGACAAGAGACCCAGTACTTC. Amino acid sequence: CATSDFGETGQETQYF.

V gene TRBV19 combines with J gene TRBJ2-1; D uncertain. V dropped 2 bases and J dropped 2 bases, with 13 bases sitting between them. The CDR3 loop spans 16 amino acids. Germline-derived CDR1 and CDR2 are LNHDA and SQIVND (reference sequence). The CDR3 loop reads CASSILERATYNEQFF. The CDR3 DNA sequence: TGTGCCAGTAGTATATTAGAACGGGCAACCTACAATGAGCAGTTCTTC.

The chain couples TRBV5-1 to TRBJ2-1, with a weak D call TRBD2 (5 bases). Per the germline V gene, CDR1 is SGHRS and CDR2 is YFSETQ. V gave up 4 bases and J gave up 3 bases, with 14 bases separating them. The CDR3 loop spans 15 amino acids. The CDR3 region is CASSPELVFYNEQFF. The CDR3 DNA follows: TGCGCCAGCAGCCCGGAACTAGTATTCTACAATGAGCAGTTCTTC.